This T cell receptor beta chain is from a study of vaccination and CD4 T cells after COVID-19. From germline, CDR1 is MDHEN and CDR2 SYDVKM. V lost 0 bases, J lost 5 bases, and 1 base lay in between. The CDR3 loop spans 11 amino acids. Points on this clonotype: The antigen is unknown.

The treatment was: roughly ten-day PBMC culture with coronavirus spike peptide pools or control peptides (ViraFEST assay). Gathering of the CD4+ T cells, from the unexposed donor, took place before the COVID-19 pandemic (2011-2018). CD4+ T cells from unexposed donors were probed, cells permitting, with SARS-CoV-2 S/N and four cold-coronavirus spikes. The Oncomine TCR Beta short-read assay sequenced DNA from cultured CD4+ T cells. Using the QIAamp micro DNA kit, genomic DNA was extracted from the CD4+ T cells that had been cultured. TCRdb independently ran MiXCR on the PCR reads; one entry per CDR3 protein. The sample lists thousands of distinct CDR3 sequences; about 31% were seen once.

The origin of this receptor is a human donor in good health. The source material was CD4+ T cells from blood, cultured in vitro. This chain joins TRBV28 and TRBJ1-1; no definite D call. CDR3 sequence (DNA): TGTGCCAGCAGTTTATGGACTGAAGCTTTCTTT. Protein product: CASSLWTEAFF.